There are a few counts of the clone carrying this TCR beta chain. In the original processing: Estimated nucleated cell counts came from reference gene primer amplification. Measured with immunoSEQ multiplex PCR; TCRdb has only the in-frame clones, and not every one. V and J calls and clone size are those listed in that table; D and trimming were worked out from the DNA. Of roughly 170,000 clones in the sample, about 74% were seen once. This record comes from a study of blood T cell repertoires in COVID-19. Study-level information: The United States, Italy and Spain were the sources of the acute and convalescent COVID-19 samples. In each case, the material was cDNA or gDNA derived from T cells, B-cell-depleted T cells, or PBMCs.

With 5 bases removed from V and 6 bases from J, the gap between germline ends came to 11 bases. Looked up from germline, CDR1 is WNHNN and CDR2 is SYGVQD (reference sequence). The CDR3 is 13 amino acids. This sequence originates from a woman of 80 years or more with acute or convalescent COVID-19. Sequencing was done on a sample of peripheral blood. The rearrangement joins TRBV10-1 to TRBJ2-1; D unresolved. DNA for the CDR3: TGCGCCAGCAGTCCCGAGCCTCGCAATGAGCAGTTCTTC. Translated, it gives CASSPEPRNEQFF.